This TCR beta chain was captured by sequencing in a study of blood T cell repertoires in COVID-19. Across the study: The study drew acute and convalescent COVID-19 samples from the United States, Italy and Spain. PBMCs, B-cell-depleted T cells, or T cells were the source of the cDNA or gDNA that made up the material.

V lost 1 base, J lost 10 bases, and 3 bases stayed unmatched. In germline, CDR1 is SGHAT, CDR2 FQDESV (reference sequence). The length of the CDR3 is 13 residues. The authors' processing: Reference gene primers were amplified, and this amplification served to estimate nucleated cell counts. Measured with immunoSEQ multiplex PCR; TCRdb has only the in-frame clones, and not every one. From that table come the V and J calls and clone size; the DNA was used to work out D and trimming. In the table there are 50,000 to 75,000 clones, roughly 87% of which are singletons. This clonotype was sampled from a man older than 75 in a cohort sampled during active COVID-19. The chain combines TRBV11-1 with TRBJ2-1; 8 nucleotides match TRBD2. Sequencing was performed on peripheral blood. CDR3 sequence reads: CASSLVSGGEQFF. For the CDR3, the DNA is TGTGCCAGCAGCTTAGTATCGGGGGGGGAGCAGTTCTTC.